This T cell receptor (beta chain) was captured by sequencing in a study of cytomegalovirus exposure and HLA in healthy donors. V dropped 2 bases and J dropped 6 bases, with 14 bases sitting between them. Germline CDR1 reads MNHEY; CDR2 reads SVGAGI. The CDR3 has 15 amino acids. This PCR relied on a set of 60 Vbeta primers and 13 Jbeta primers. Some clones are missing from TCRdb's copy, which holds only in-frame ones; the method was immunoSEQ multiplex PCR. The sample contains approximately 150,000 clones, about 63% of which appear only once. The sequenced sample consisted of PBMCs. This sequence was found in a woman aged 35 to 49 in good health and CMV-seropositive. The chain employs TRBV6-5 and TRBJ2-1; no definite D call. CDR3 nucleotides: TGTGCCAGCAGTTACAAGCGAACCCACTCCAATGAGCAGTTCTTC. Protein product: CASSYKRTHSNEQFF.